This T cell receptor beta chain was profiled in a study of blood T cell repertoires in COVID-19. Study information: Spain, Italy and the United States supplied samples that represented acute and convalescent COVID-19. PBMCs, B-cell-depleted T cells, or T cells were the source of the cDNA or gDNA that made up the material.

Losses at the gene ends were 6 bases for V and 2 bases for J; bases not matched to a gene: 4. The CDR3 consists of 15 residues. Germline CDR1 is ENHRY and CDR2 is SYGVKD. Patients from Seattle were sampled longitudinally, starting during active infection. Original processing methods: Quantification of nucleated cells was approximated via reference gene primer amplification. Repertoires were generated with immunoSEQ multiplex PCR, while TCRdb's copy carries only in-frame clones and drops some. For V, J and clone size, that table is used; D and trimming come from the DNA. The table has about 140,000 clones, around 89% seen once.

This receptor was obtained from a human donor with COVID-19, enrolled during active disease. The donor label of this sample is uncertain. Sequencing input: peripheral blood. The chain recombines TRBV10-3 with TRBJ2-3, with 11 bases aligning to TRBD2. The CDR3 reads CAIRTSGKYTDTQYF. DNA for the CDR3: TGTGCCATCAGGACTAGCGGGAAGTACACAGATACGCAGTATTTT.